The T cell receptor (beta chain) under discussion was sequenced for a study of T cells after yellow fever vaccination. CDR1 and CDR2 (germline): KGHDR, SFDVKD. CDR3 size: 15 residues. V lost 4 bases and J lost 5; bases outside the gene matches: 6. 5'RACE template switching produced TCR cDNA carrying a universal primer site and UMIs. TCRdb independently ran MiXCR on the 5' RACE reads; one entry per CDR3 protein. Here the sample spans tens of thousands of distinct CDR3 sequences, around 5.8% being singletons. Broader study findings: Sorted memory subsets on day 0 showed almost all vaccine-responding clonotypes to be undetectable. Although the secondary response was weaker, it peaked faster, at day 5 versus 15. Abundant contaminating clonotypes from the bulk population could appear in FACS-sorted repertoires.

There are a few counts of this clonotype. The gene calls are TRBV24-1 and TRBJ2-3; 9 positions match TRBD1. This specimen was PBMCs, either bulk or a sorted T-cell subset (CD4+, CD8+, memory, or dextramer-sorted; not recorded which), taken on the day of the yellow fever booster vaccination. This clonotype was obtained from a young man who received the YFV17D yellow fever vaccine. The CDR3 DNA reads as TGTGCCACCAGTGACTTTACAGGGGGCGGAGATACGCAGTATTTT. This codes for CATSDFTGGGDTQYF.